A selection of T cell receptor beta chains follows, all from one sample in a study of T cells in Graves' hyperthyroidism and ophthalmopathy. TCRdb ran MiXCR on the multiplex PCR reads and lists one entry per CDR3 protein. The sample holds around 260,000 distinct CDR3 sequences, less than 30% seen once. The sample comprised blood. All receptors come from a man aged 35-49 years with Graves' hyperthyroidism that later progressed to Graves' ophthalmopathy. CDR3s include the opening cysteine and the closing phenylalanine or tryptophan. The order of the fields is clone size, D gene, J gene, V gene, CDR3 protein, CDR3 DNA. A D gene is named only where the DNA matches it firmly. Some rows mark clone size as missing; the rest say once, few, many or name a class of expanded clone.

many	TRBD1	TRBJ2-7	TRBV28	CASSSPGGQANEQYF	TGTGCCAGCAGTTCCCCCGGGGGACAGGCGAACGAGCAGTACTTC
many	TRBD2	TRBJ2-7	TRBV25-1	CASQGGTSGRREQYF	TGTGCTTCGCAAGGAGGGACTAGCGGGAGGCGCGAGCAGTACTTC
many	TRBD2	TRBJ2-2	TRBV15	CATSKLATGELFF	TGTGCCACCAGCAAACTAGCGACCGGGGAGCTGTTTTTT
few	NA	TRBJ2-5	TRBV6-1	CASSEGESWETQYF	TGTGCCAGCAGTGAAGGGGAAAGTTGGGAGACCCAGTACTTC
many	NA	TRBJ1-1	TRBV29-1	CSASGQPYRDQGGNTEAFF	TGCAGCGCATCAGGTCAGCCCTACAGGGACCAAGGGGGGAACACTGAAGCTTTCTTT
many	TRBD1	TRBJ2-7	TRBV11-2	CASSPGTGGEKQYF	TGTGCCAGCAGCCCAGGGACAGGGGGAGAGAAGCAGTACTTC
NA	NA	TRBJ2-5	TRBV12-3/TRBV12-4	CASSLSMYQETQYF	TGTGCCAGCAGCCTATCGATGTACCAAGAGACCCAGTACTTC
many	NA	TRBJ2-7	TRBV20-1	CSANYREHYEQYF	TGCAGTGCTAATTACAGGGAGCACTACGAGCAGTACTTC
NA	NA	TRBJ1-3	TRBV19	CASSRGTSPGNTIYF	TGTGCCAGTAGTCGGGGGACATCTCCCGGAAACACCATATATTTT
NA	TRBD1	TRBJ2-7	TRBV29-1	CSVLSVGTDYVQYF	TGCAGCGTTCTCAGTGTAGGGACAGATTACGTGCAGTACTTC
few	TRBD1	TRBJ1-2	TRBV5-5	CASSSGDRVNYGYTF	TGTGCCAGCAGCTCCGGGGACAGGGTGAACTATGGCTACACCTTC
NA	NA	TRBJ2-4	TRBV4-1	CASSQVPSQRLQLAKNIQYF	TGCGCCAGCAGCCAAGTCCCCAGCCAGAGACTGCAGTTAGCCAAAAACATTCAGTACTTC
many	NA	TRBJ2-7	TRBV13	CASSPFEVSEQYF	TGTGCCAGCAGCCCTTTTGAGGTGAGCGAGCAGTACTTC
NA	NA	TRBJ2-7	TRBV10-3	CAIKDRPIYEQYF	TGTGCCATCAAAGACCGGCCAATCTACGAGCAGTACTTC